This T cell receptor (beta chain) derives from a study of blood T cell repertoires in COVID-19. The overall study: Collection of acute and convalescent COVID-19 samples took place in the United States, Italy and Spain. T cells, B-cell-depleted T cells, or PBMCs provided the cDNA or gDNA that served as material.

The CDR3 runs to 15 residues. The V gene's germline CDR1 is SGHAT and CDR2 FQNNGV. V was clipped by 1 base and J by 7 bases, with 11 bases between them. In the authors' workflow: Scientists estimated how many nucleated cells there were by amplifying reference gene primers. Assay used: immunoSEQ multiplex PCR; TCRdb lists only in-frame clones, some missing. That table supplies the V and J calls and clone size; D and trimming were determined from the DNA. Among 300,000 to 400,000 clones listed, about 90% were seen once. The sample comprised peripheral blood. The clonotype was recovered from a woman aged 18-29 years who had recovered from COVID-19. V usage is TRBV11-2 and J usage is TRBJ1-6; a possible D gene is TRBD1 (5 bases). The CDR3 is CASSLVRGKNSPLHF. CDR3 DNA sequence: TGTGCCAGCAGCTTAGTACGGGGGAAAAATTCACCCCTCCACTTT.